The sample holds many counts of the clone carrying this TCR beta chain. Germline values: CDR1 SGHAT, CDR2 FQNNGV. The CDR3 runs to 15 residues. Trimming stripped 3 bases from V and 6 bases from J, with 14 bases between. Sequenced by immunoSEQ multiplex PCR; TCRdb stores in-frame clones only, minus some. The sample holds around 700,000 clones; 74% are singletons and the top ten take approximately 1.8%. The data were taken from a study of shared clonotypes between healthy human individuals. The clonotype was recovered from a woman aged 25 to 39 in good health. The chain has TRBV11-2 and TRBJ2-2, with D possibly TRBD2 on 6 matching bases. Material for sequencing was memory CD4+ T cells sorted from blood. Subset noted: CD45RA-negative fraction. The CDR3 is CASSFRTGVPGELFF. The CDR3 region has the DNA TGTGCCAGCAGCTTTAGGACGGGGGTGCCCGGGGAGCTGTTTTTT.